This T cell receptor beta chain was identified in a study of shared clonotypes between healthy human individuals. General observations from the study: An anticipated effect of sequencing depth on clonotype sharing among donors was recognized.

Germline V gives CDR1 SQVTM, CDR2 ANQGSEA. With 6 bases clipped from V and 3 bases from J, the junction kept 1 base outside the gene matches. CDR3 length equals 13 residues. Authors' data handling: With immunoSEQ giving junction-only sequences and no quality scores, filtering differed. Clones were sequenced by immunoSEQ multiplex PCR, and TCRdb holds only the in-frame ones, with some missing. The V and J calls and clone size come from that table; D and trimming were worked out from the DNA. The profile shows approximately 500,000 clones, approximately 78% of them singletons. This clone was detected once. The target antigen is unknown.

V usage is TRBV29-1 and J usage is TRBJ2-3, with TRBD2 identical over 12 bases. This receptor was taken from a woman in her thirties or forties in good health. Some clones in this sample may be carry-over from other donors' samples. Sequencing used PBMCs. CDR3 region: CSVGTSGTDTQYF. CDR3 nucleotide sequence: TGCAGCGTGGGGACTAGCGGGACAGATACGCAGTATTTT.